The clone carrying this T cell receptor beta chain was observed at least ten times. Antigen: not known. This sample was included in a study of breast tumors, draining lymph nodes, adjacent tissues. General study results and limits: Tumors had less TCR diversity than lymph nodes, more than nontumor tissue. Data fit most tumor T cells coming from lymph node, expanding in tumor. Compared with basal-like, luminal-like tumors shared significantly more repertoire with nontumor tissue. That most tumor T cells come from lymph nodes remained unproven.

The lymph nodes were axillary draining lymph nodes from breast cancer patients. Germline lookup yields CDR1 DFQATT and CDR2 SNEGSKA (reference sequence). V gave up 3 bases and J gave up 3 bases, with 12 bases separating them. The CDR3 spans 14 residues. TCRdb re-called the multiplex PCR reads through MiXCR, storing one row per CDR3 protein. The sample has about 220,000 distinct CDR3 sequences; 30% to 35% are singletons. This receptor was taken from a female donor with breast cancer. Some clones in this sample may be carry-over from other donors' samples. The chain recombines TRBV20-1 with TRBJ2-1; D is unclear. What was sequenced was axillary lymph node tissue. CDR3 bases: TGCAGTGCTAGGAAGTTAACTGGCTACAATGAGCAGTTCTTC. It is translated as CSARKLTGYNEQFF.